This T cell receptor (beta chain) was sequenced in a study of blood T cell repertoires in COVID-19. The CDR3 runs to 12 residues. Trimming removed 4 bases from V and 1 base from J, with 7 bases in between. CDR1 SQVTM and CDR2 ANQGSEA come from the germline V gene. Grouping used clinical history reported by participants in a survey and questionnaire. This table comes from immunoSEQ multiplex PCR, and its TCRdb copy is limited to in-frame clones, with some not included. This sample has 220,000 or so clones; 70% to 90% occur once, and the top ten carry approximately 15%. The origin of this receptor is a woman between 50 and 59 years old with acute COVID-19. Sample: PBMCs or T cells enriched from blood (not recorded which). V usage is TRBV29-1 and J usage is TRBJ2-5; D is possibly TRBD1 (5 bases). The CDR3 reads CSVVGLQETQYF. The CDR3 DNA reads TGCAGCGTTGTGGGGCTCCAAGAGACCCAGTACTTC.